Below are 4 T cell receptor beta chains sequenced from a single sample in a study of blood T cell repertoires in COVID-19. The assay was immunoSEQ multiplex PCR, and TCRdb's table has in-frame clones only and misses some. Here the sample spans roughly 190,000 clones, 80% to 90% being singletons. The sample consisted of peripheral blood. These receptors were collected from a man aged 30-40 years with acute or convalescent COVID-19.

The chain combines TRBV28 with TRBJ1-6, with no clear D. CDR1 MDHEN and CDR2 SYDVKM come from the germline V gene. The CDR3 consists of 16 residues. Trimming took off 7 bases at V and 1 base at J, with 14 bases between the two ends. This chain's CDR3 is CASTTRRGSYNSPLHF. For the CDR3, the DNA is TGTGCCAGCACCACCCGGCGCGGGTCCTATAATTCACCCCTCCACTTT.

The rearrangement joins TRBV19 to TRBJ1-5; a weak D match, TRBD1 (6 bases). The germline V gene encodes CDR1 LNHDA and CDR2 SQIVND (reference sequence). This CDR3 spans 14 amino acids. V lost 4 bases and J 4 bases, leaving 11 bases between the germline ends. The CDR3 protein is CASSTDRLNQPQHF. The CDR3 DNA follows: TGTGCCAGTAGTACCGACAGGTTAAATCAGCCCCAGCATTTT.

The V call is TRBV6-1, the J call TRBJ1-3; D not resolved. In germline, CDR1 is MNHNS, CDR2 SASEGT. The V gene lost 3 bases and the J gene lost 0 bases, with 9 bases spanning the gap. This CDR3 region has 15 residues. For the CDR3, the DNA is TGTGCCAGCAGTGAGGGCATTCTCTCTGGAAACACCATATATTTT. Amino acids: CASSEGILSGNTIYF.

The rearrangement joins TRBV28 to TRBJ1-1, with 9 bases matching TRBD1. Germline lookup yields CDR1 MDHEN and CDR2 SYDVKM. Unmatched junction bases numbered 3, after V lost 4 bases and J lost 3 bases. This CDR3 has 14 residues. The CDR3 sequence is CASSWTGVYTEAFF. CDR3 DNA: TGTGCCAGCAGTTGGACAGGGGTTTACACTGAAGCTTTCTTT. The full variable domain, in which reference TRBV28 and TRBJ1-1 provide the parts outside the CDR3, is DVKVTQSSRYLVKRTGEKVFLECVQDMDHENMFWYRQDPGLGLRLIYFSYDVKMKEKGDIPEGYSVSREKKERFSLILESASTNQTSMYLCASSWTGVYTEAFFGQGTRLTVV.